The 10 T cell receptor beta chains below were found in one sample sequenced in a study of cytomegalovirus exposure and HLA in healthy donors. The PCR ran on 60 Vbeta and 13 Jbeta primers. The data were produced by immunoSEQ multiplex PCR, yet TCRdb's version contains in-frame clones alone and is incomplete. Counted here are about 87,000 clones, roughly 72% occurring once; the ten biggest clones make up around 22%. Sequenced material: PBMCs. The receptors stem from a man younger than 40 in good health and CMV-seropositive.

The rearrangement joins TRBV14 to TRBJ2-2; 9 nucleotides agree with TRBD2. The CDR3 consists of 18 residues. Germline V gene sequence: CDR1 SGHDN, CDR2 FVKESK. The V segment lost 2 bases and the J segment 3 bases; nucleotides outside the gene matches: 10. CDR3 in DNA: TGTGCCAGCAGCCAACCCCCTTTGACTAGCGGACACACCGGGGAGCTGTTTTTT. Translation gives CASSQPPLTSGHTGELFF.

V is TRBV5-4 and J is TRBJ2-7, with TRBD2 matching over 7 bases. The CDR3 length is 14 residues. The J segment lost 0 bases and the V segment lost 2 bases, leaving 2 bases of the junction unmatched. Germline CDR1 is SGHNT and CDR2 is YYREEE (reference sequence). CDR3 loop: CASSLAGHSYEQYF. The CDR3 region has the DNA TGTGCCAGCAGCTTAGCGGGGCACTCCTACGAGCAGTACTTC.

The rearrangement links TRBV6-5 to TRBJ1-4, with D perhaps matching TRBD1 (6 bases). The CDR3 consists of 14 residues. The V gene lost 7 bases and the J gene lost 2 bases, with 11 bases spanning the gap. The germline CDR1 and CDR2 sequences are MNHEY and SVGAGI. CDR3: CASTVDSTNEKLFF. CDR3 DNA: TGTGCCAGCACCGTGGACAGTACTAATGAAAAACTGTTTTTT.

The gene calls are TRBV5-1 and TRBJ2-2; the match to TRBD2 covers 11 bases. Looked up from germline, CDR1 is SGHRS and CDR2 is YFSETQ. The CDR3 has 15 amino acids. J lost 5 bases, V lost 7 bases, and 7 bases had no gene match. The CDR3 nucleotides read TGCGCCAGCTCTAGCGGGGGGCCAGGGACCGGGGAGCTGTTTTTT. Residues: CASSSGGPGTGELFF.

This clone was detected only a few times. This chain's CDR3 is CASSYVKGQGQETQYF. CDR3 DNA: TGTGCCAGCAGTTACGTAAAAGGACAGGGACAAGAGACCCAGTACTTC. V usage is TRBV6-5 and J usage is TRBJ2-5, with 8 bases identical to TRBD1. The CDR3 has 16 residues. With V trimmed by 2 bases and J by 2 bases, 7 bases remained unmatched. CDR1 is MNHEY, CDR2 SVGAGI, per germline.

J is TRBJ2-5 and V is TRBV7-2; the match to TRBD2 covers 8 bases. V was pared by 7 bases and J by 2 bases, with 15 bases of the junction left unmatched. Germline values: CDR1 SGHTA, CDR2 FQGNSA. This CDR3 spans 17 amino acids. The CDR3 spells CASTIRPSGSLQETQYF. CDR3 in DNA: TGTGCCAGCACCATAAGGCCCAGCGGGAGCCTACAAGAGACCCAGTACTTC.

This chain joins TRBV5-5 and TRBJ1-5; D perhaps matches TRBD1 (5 bases). V was pared by 5 bases and J by 4 bases, with 19 bases between. This CDR3 region has 16 residues. CDR1 SGHKS and CDR2 YYEKEE come from the germline V gene (reference sequence). The DNA of the CDR3 is TGTGCCAGCAGTAGTGGGGCAGGGATGGGAAATCAGCCCCAGCATTTT. Protein: CASSSGAGMGNQPQHF.

The V gene is TRBV11-2, the J gene TRBJ2-5; D is uncertain. Looked up from germline, CDR1 is SGHAT and CDR2 is FQNNGV. The CDR3 totals 15 residues. The ends were cut back, 3 bases at V and 0 bases at J, with 11 bases in the middle. This CDR3 is CASSFYGSNQETQYF. Here the CDR3 DNA reads TGTGCCAGCAGCTTTTATGGCTCCAACCAAGAGACCCAGTACTTC.

Comments on this clone: The same CDR3 is also encoded by other DNA sequences in this sample. The chain recombines TRBV9 with TRBJ2-1; D is ambiguous. Trimming shortened V by 1 base and J by 1 base, and 6 bases separated the two germline ends. This CDR3 is 14 amino acids long. Germline values: CDR1 SGDLS, CDR2 YYNGEE. The CDR3 reads CASSVTASYNEQFF. DNA for the CDR3: TGTGCCAGCAGCGTAACTGCATCCTACAATGAGCAGTTCTTC.

This rearrangement joins TRBV18 to TRBJ2-1; TRBD1 matches 7 bases. The length of the CDR3 is 16 residues. Trimming at V came to 6 bases and at J to 2 bases, leaving 10 bases not matched to a gene. The V gene's germline CDR1 is KGHSH and CDR2 LQKENI. Here the CDR3 DNA reads TGTGCCAGCTCCCGGTATGGGACAGTTACCTACAATGAGCAGTTCTTC. It is translated as CASSRYGTVTYNEQFF.